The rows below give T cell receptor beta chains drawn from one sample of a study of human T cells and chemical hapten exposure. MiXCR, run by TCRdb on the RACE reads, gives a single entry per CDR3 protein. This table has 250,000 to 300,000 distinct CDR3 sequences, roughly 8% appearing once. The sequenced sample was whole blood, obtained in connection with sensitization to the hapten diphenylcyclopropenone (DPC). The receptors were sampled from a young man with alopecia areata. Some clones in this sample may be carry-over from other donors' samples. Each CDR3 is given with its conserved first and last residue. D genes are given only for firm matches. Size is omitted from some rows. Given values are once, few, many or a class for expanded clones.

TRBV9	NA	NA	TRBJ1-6	CASSLEQGEYNSPLHF	TGTGCCAGCAGTCTGGAGCAGGGAGAATATAATTCACCCCTCCACTTT
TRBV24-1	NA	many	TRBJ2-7	CATSDSRTDTSSYEQYF	TGTGCCACCAGTGATTCTCGGACGGATACTAGCTCCTACGAGCAGTACTTC
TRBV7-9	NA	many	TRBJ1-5	CASSFNSPNQPQHF	TGTGCCAGCAGCTTTAATTCGCCCAATCAGCCCCAGCATTTT
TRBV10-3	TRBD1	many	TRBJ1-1	CAIRRGREYGDTEAFF	TGTGCCATCAGGAGGGGGCGCGAATACGGGGACACTGAAGCTTTCTTT
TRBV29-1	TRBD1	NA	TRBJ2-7	CSVGGRLEAYEQYF	TGCAGCGTAGGGGGCCGGCTCGAGGCGTACGAGCAGTACTTC
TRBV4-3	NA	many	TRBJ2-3	CASSKEYSFSGTDTQYF	TGCGCCAGCAGCAAAGAATACTCCTTTTCGGGCACAGATACGCAGTATTTT
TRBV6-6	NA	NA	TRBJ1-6	CASSSTPPGAAYNSPLHF	TGTGCCAGCAGTTCCACCCCCCCGGGGGCCGCCTATAATTCACCCCTCCACTTT
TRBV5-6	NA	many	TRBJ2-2	CASSSGGHYTGELFF	TGTGCCAGCAGCTCCGGGGGTCACTACACCGGGGAGCTGTTTTTT
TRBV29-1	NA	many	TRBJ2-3	CSVEEPTDEGRTDTQYF	TGCAGCGTTGAAGAACCTACTGATGAGGGGCGGACAGATACGCAGTATTTT
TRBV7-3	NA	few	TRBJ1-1	CASSFGVDTEAFF	TGTGCCAGCAGCTTCGGGGTCGATACTGAAGCTTTCTTT
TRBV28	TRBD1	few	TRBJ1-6	CASSLRGQDNSPLHF	TGTGCCAGCAGTTTACGGGGACAGGATAATTCACCCCTCCACTTT
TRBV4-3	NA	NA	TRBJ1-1	CASSQDQLNTEAFF	TGCGCCAGCAGCCAAGATCAACTGAACACTGAAGCTTTCTTT
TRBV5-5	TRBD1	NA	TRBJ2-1	CASSRQGHNEQFF	TGTGCCAGCAGCCGACAGGGCCACAATGAGCAGTTCTTC
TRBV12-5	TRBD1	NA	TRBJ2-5	CASGGSGGPIQETQYF	TGTGCTAGTGGTGGATCAGGGGGACCAATCCAAGAGACCCAGTACTTC
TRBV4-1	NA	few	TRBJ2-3	CASSQDTDTQYF	TGCGCCAGCAGCCAAGACACAGATACGCAGTATTTT
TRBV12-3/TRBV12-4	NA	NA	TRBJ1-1	CASSLQDTGHTEAFF	TGTGCCAGCAGTTTGCAGGATACGGGGCACACTGAAGCTTTCTTT
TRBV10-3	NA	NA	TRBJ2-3	CAISESRTGRTPDTQYF	TGTGCCATCAGTGAGTCGAGAACAGGGAGAACCCCAGATACGCAGTATTTT
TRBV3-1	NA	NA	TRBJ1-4	CASSQAIWTTTNEKLFF	TGTGCCAGCAGCCAAGCCATCTGGACAACAACTAATGAAAAACTGTTTTTT
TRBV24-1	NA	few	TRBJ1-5	CATSDTGLNQPQHF	TGTGCCACCAGCGACACAGGGCTCAATCAGCCCCAGCATTTT
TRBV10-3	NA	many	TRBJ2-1	CAISETTTINEQFF	TGTGCCATCAGTGAGACGACGACGATCAATGAGCAGTTCTTC
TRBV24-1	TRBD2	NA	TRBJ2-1	CATSDPRLAGAVPSYNEQFF	TGTGCCACCAGTGACCCCCGACTAGCGGGGGCCGTCCCCTCCTACAATGAGCAGTTCTTC
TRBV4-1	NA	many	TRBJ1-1	CASSQVGSHGEGEAFF	TGCGCCAGCAGCCAAGTAGGTTCCCACGGTGAGGGTGAAGCTTTCTTT
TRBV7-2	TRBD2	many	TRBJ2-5	CASSLPGLAGIQETQYF	TGTGCCAGCAGCTTACCAGGACTAGCGGGGATCCAAGAGACCCAGTACTTC
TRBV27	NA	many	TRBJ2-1	CASSPRASVGGEQFF	TGTGCCAGCAGTCCCCGGGCCTCGGTGGGGGGTGAGCAGTTCTTC
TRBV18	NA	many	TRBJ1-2	CASSPGAGGYTF	TGTGCCAGCTCACCAGGGGCTGGCGGCTACACCTTC
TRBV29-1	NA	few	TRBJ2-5	CSAGLSGTQYF	TGCAGCGCGGGCCTCTCAGGGACCCAGTACTTC
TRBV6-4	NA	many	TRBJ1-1	CASSSSQEGTEAFF	TGTGCCAGCTCGTCGTCCCAGGAGGGCACTGAAGCTTTCTTT
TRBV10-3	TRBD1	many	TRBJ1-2	CAITGTGNYGYTF	TGTGCCATCACCGGGACAGGGAACTATGGCTACACCTTC
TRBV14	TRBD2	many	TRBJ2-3	CASSQVGGATDTQYF	TGTGCCAGCAGCCAAGTCGGGGGGGCCACAGATACGCAGTATTTT
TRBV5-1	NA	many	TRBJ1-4	CASSPGRAGSNEKLFF	TGCGCCAGCAGCCCCGGGAGGGCAGGGTCTAATGAAAAACTGTTTTTT
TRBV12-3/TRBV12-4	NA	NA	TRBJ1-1	CASSFTQGYTEAFF	TGTGCCAGCAGTTTCACGCAGGGGTACACTGAAGCTTTCTTT
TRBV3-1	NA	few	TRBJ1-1	CASSPRRTGTQTEAFF	TGTGCCAGCAGCCCCCGGAGAACAGGGACCCAAACTGAAGCTTTCTTT
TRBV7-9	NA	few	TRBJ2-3	CASSRRGRGSADTQYF	TGTGCCTCTAGCCGAAGGGGAAGGGGTTCGGCAGATACGCAGTATTTT
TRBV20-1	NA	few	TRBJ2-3	CSASRPGRTDTQYF	TGCAGTGCTAGTAGGCCTGGCCGCACAGATACGCAGTATTTT
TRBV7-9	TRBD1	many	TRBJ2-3	CASSATLDRGRADTQYF	TGTGCCAGCAGCGCGACTCTCGACAGGGGGCGGGCAGATACGCAGTATTTT
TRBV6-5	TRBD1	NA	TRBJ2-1	CASSLDRAIYNEQFF	TGTGCCAGCAGTCTCGACAGGGCCATTTACAATGAGCAGTTCTTC
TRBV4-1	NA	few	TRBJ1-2	CASSEAQVTNYGYTF	TGTGCCAGCAGCGAAGCCCAGGTTACTAACTATGGCTACACCTTC
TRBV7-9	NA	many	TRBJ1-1	CASSFAEQGNTEAFF	TGTGCCAGCAGCTTCGCCGAACAGGGGAACACTGAAGCTTTCTTT
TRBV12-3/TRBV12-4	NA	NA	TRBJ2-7	CASSPPLGEQYF	TGTGCCAGCAGTCCCCCCCTCGGGGAGCAGTACTTC
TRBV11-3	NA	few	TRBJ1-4	CASSRGNEKLFF	TGTGCCAGCAGCAGGGGGAATGAAAAACTGTTTTTT
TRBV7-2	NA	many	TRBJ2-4	CASSLKNKNIQYF	TGTGCCAGCAGCTTGAAGAACAAAAACATTCAGTACTTC
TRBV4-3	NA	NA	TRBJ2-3	CASSQEAALSTDTQYF	TGCGCCAGCAGCCAAGAAGCGGCCCTTAGCACAGATACGCAGTATTTT
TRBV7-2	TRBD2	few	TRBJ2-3	CASRTGLASDTQYF	TGTGCCAGCAGAACGGGACTAGCCTCAGATACGCAGTATTTT
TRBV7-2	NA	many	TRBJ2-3	CASSLFVADTQYF	TGTGCCAGCAGCTTATTTGTAGCAGATACGCAGTATTTT
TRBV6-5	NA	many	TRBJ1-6	CASSYAPFNSPLHF	TGTGCCAGCAGTTACGCACCATTTAATTCACCCCTCCACTTT
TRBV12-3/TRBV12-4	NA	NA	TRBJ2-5	CASTSSTGLETQYF	TGTGCCAGCACCTCCAGTACAGGGTTAGAGACCCAGTACTTC
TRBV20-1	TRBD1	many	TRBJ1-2	CSVADRAYGYTF	TGCAGTGTCGCGGACAGGGCCTATGGCTACACCTTC
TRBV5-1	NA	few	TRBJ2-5	CASSLRRLRETQYF	TGCGCCAGCAGCTTGCGGCGCTTACGAGAGACCCAGTACTTC
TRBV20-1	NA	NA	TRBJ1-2	CSAGLSGVDGYTF	TGCAGTGCTGGCCTCTCGGGGGTCGATGGCTACACCTTC
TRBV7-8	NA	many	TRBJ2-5	CASSQGRIKETQYF	TGTGCCAGCAGTCAGGGACGAATAAAAGAGACCCAGTACTTC
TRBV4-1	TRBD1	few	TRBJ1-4	CASSRLLQGANEKLFF	TGCGCCAGCAGCCGCCTTCTACAGGGGGCGAATGAAAAACTGTTTTTT
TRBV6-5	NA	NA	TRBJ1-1	CASSYYPPGIEAFF	TGTGCCAGCAGTTACTACCCCCCAGGGATTGAAGCTTTCTTT
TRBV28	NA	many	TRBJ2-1	CASSPYRSSYNEQFF	TGTGCCAGCAGCCCTTACAGGAGCTCCTACAATGAGCAGTTCTTC